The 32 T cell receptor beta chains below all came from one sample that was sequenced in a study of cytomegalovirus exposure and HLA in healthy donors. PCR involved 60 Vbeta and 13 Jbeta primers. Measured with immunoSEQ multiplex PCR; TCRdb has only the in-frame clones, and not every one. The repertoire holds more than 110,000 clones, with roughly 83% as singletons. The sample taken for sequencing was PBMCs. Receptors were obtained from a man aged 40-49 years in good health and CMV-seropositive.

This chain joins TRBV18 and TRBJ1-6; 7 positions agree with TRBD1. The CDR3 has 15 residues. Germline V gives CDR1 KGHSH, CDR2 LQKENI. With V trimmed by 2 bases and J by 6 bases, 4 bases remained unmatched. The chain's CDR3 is CASSPIRGSNSPLHF. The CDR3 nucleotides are TGTGCCAGCTCACCAATCAGGGGGTCTAATTCACCCCTCCACTTT.

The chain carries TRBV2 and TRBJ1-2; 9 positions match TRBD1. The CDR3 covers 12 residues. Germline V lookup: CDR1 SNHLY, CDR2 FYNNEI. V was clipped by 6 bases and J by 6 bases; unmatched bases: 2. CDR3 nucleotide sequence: TGTGCCAGCAGGGGGGACAGGGATGGCTACACCTTC. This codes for CASRGDRDGYTF.

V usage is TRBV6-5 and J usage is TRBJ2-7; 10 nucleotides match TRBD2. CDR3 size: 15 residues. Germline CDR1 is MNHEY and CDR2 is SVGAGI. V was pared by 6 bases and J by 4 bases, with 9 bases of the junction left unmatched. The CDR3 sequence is CASSPVASGSYEQYF. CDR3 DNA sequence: TGTGCCAGCAGCCCCGTAGCTAGCGGGAGTTACGAGCAGTACTTC.

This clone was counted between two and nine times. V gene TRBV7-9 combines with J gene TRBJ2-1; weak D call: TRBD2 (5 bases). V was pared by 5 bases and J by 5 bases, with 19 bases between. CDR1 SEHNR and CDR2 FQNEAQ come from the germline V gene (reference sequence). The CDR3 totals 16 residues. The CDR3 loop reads CASSETRARVDNEQFF. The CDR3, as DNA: TGTGCCAGCAGCGAGACGCGGGCGCGGGTCGACAATGAGCAGTTCTTC.

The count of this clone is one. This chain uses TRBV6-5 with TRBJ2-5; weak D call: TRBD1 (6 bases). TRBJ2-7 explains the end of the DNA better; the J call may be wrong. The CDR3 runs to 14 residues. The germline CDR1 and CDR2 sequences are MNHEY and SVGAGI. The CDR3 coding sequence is TGTGCCAGCAGTTACTCGCACAGGGTGCACGAGCAGTACTTC. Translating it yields CASSYSHRVHEQYF.

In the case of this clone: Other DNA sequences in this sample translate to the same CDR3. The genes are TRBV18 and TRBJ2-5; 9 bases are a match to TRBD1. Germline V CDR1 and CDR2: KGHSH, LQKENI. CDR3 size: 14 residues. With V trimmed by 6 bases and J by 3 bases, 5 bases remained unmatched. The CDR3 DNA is TGTGCCAGCTCTCCTCGGACAGGGGAAGAGACCCAGTACTTC. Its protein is CASSPRTGEETQYF.

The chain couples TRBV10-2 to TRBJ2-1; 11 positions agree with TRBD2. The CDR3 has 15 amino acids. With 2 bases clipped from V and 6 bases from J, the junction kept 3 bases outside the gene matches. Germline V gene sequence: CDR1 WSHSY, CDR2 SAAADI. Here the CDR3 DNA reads TGCGCCAGCAGTGAGGGACTAGCGGGCCTCAATGAGCAGTTCTTC. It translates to CASSEGLAGLNEQFF.

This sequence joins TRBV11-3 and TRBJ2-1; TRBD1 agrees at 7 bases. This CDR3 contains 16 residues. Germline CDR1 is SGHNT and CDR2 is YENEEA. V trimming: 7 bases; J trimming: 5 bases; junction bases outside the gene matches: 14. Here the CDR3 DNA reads TGTGCCAGCAACCCCTCCGACAGGGTTGTGAACAATGAGCAGTTCTTC. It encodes CASNPSDRVVNNEQFF.

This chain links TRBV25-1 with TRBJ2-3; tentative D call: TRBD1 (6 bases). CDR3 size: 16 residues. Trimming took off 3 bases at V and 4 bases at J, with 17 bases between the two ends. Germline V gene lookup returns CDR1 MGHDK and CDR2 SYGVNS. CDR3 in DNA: TGTGCCAGCAGTGACCCCGGGACAACTTGGTCAGATACGCAGTATTTT. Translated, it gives CASSDPGTTWSDTQYF.

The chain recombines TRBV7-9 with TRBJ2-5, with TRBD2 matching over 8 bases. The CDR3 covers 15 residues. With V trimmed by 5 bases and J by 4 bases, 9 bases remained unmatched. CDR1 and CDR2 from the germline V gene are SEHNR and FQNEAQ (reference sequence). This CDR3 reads CASSLYGGVGETQYF. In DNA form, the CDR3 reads TGTGCCAGCAGCCTTTACGGGGGGGTGGGAGAGACCCAGTACTTC.

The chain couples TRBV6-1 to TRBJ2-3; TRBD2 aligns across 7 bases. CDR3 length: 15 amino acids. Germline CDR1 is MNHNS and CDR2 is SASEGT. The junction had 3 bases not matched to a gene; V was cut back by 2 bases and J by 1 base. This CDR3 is CASSERTRGTDTQYF. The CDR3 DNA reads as TGTGCCAGCAGTGAAAGGACTAGGGGCACAGATACGCAGTATTTT.

The CDR3 region has the DNA TGTGCCAGCAGCTTGATGGGACTAGCCCCAGAGGATACGCAGTATTTT. Translation: CASSLMGLAPEDTQYF. V is TRBV5-6 and J is TRBJ2-3; 9 bases align to TRBD2. The CDR3 extends over 16 amino acids. CDR1 and CDR2 (germline): SGHDT, YYEEEE. Trimming took 1 base from V and 6 from J; bases not matched to a gene: 9.

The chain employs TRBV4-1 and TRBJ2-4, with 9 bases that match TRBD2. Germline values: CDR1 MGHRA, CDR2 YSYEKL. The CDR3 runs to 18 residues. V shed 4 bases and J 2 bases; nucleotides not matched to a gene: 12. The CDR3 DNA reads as TGCGCCAGCAGCCCGCTAGCGGGGAAAGGGGGAACCAAAAACATTCAGTACTTC. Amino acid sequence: CASSPLAGKGGTKNIQYF.

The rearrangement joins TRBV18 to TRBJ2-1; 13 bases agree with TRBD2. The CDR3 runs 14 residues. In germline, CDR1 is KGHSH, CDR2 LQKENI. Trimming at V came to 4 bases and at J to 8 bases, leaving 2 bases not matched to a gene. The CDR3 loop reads CASSHGLAGDEQFF. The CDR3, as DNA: TGTGCCAGCTCACACGGACTAGCGGGAGATGAGCAGTTCTTC.

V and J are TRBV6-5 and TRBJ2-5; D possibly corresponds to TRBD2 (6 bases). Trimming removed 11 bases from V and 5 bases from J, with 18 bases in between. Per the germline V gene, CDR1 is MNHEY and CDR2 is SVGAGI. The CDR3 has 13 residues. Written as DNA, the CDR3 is TGTGCCGCGGGGAACGGGTTTACGGAGACCCAGTACTTC. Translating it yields CAAGNGFTETQYF.

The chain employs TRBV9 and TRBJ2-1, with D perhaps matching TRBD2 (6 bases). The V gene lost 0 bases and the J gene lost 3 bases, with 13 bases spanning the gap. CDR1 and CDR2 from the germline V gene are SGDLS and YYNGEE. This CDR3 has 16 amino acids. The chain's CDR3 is CASSVVGAGNYNEQFF. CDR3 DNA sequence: TGTGCCAGCAGCGTAGTAGGTGCGGGAAACTACAATGAGCAGTTCTTC.

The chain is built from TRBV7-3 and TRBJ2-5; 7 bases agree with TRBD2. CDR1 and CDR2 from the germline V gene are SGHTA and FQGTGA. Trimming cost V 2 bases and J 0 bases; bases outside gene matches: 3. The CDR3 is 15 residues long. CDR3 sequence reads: CASSLGGGYQETQYF. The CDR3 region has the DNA TGTGCCAGCAGCTTAGGGGGGGGGTACCAAGAGACCCAGTACTTC.

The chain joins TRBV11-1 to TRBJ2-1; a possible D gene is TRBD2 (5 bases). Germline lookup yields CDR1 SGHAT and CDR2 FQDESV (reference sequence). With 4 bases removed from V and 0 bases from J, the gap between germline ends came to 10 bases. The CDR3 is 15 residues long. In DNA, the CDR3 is TGTGCCAGCAGCTCGGGATATAGCTCCTACAATGAGCAGTTCTTC. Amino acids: CASSSGYSSYNEQFF.

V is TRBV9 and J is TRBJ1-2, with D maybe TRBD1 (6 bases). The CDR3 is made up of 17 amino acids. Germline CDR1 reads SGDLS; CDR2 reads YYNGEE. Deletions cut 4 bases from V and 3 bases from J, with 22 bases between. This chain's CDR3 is CASSPQGVPTSHYGYTF. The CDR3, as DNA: TGTGCCAGCAGCCCACAGGGTGTCCCAACCTCCCACTATGGCTACACCTTC.

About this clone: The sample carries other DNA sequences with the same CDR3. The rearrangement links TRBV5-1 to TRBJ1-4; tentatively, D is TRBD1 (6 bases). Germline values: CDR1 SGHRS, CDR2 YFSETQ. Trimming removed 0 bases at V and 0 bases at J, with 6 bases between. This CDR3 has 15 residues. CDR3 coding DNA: TGCGCCAGCAGCTTGGAGGGGGCAACTAATGAAAAACTGTTTTTT. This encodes CASSLEGATNEKLFF.

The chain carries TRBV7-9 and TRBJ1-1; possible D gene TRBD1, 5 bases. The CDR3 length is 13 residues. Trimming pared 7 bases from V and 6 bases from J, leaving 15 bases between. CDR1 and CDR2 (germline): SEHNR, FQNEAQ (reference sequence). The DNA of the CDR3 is TGTGCCAGCACCCCCGGGGGGAAACCTGAAGCTTTCTTT. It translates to CASTPGGKPEAFF.

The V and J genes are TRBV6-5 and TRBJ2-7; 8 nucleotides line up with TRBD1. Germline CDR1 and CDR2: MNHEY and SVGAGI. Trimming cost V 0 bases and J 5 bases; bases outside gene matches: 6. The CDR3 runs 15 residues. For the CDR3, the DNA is TGTGCCAGCAGTTACTCGGACAGGGATTATCACGAGCAGTACTTC. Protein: CASSYSDRDYHEQYF.

CDR3 in DNA: TGCGCCAGCCGCGCCGGGACAGGGGGCACAGATACGCAGTATTTT. Translated, it gives CASRAGTGGTDTQYF. J is TRBJ2-3 and V is TRBV5-1, with 10 bases identical to TRBD1. Germline lookup yields CDR1 SGHRS and CDR2 YFSETQ. CDR3 size: 15 residues. With 7 bases clipped from V and 1 base from J, the junction kept 6 bases outside the gene matches.

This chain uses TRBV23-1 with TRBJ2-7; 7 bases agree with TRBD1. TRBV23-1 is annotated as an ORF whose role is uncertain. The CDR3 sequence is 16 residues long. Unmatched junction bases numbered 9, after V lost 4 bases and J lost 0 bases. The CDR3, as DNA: TGCGCCAGCAGTCGGAAACCGGGACAGCGCTCCTACGAGCAGTACTTC. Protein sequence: CASSRKPGQRSYEQYF.

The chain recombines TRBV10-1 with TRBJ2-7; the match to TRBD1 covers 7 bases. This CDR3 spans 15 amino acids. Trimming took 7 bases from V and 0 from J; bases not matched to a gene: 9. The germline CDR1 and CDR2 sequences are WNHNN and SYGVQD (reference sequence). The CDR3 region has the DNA TGCGCCAGCATCGCGACAGGGCGGGTCTCCTACGAGCAGTACTTC. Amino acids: CASIATGRVSYEQYF.

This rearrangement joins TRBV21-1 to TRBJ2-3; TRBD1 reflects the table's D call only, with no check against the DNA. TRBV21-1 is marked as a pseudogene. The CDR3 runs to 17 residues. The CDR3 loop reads CASSKVGGQGSTDTQYF. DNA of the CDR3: TGTGCCAGCAGCAAAGTTGGGGGACAGGGGAGCACAGATACGCAGTATTTT.

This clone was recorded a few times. CDR3 bases: TGTGCCAGCTCACCAGGGCCGGCATCAACCTACGAGCAGTACTTC. It translates to CASSPGPASTYEQYF. The rearrangement joins TRBV18 to TRBJ2-7; D unclear. This CDR3 has 15 amino acids. CDR1 and CDR2 (germline): KGHSH, LQKENI. The V and J ends lost 2 bases and 2 bases respectively, with 13 bases between them.

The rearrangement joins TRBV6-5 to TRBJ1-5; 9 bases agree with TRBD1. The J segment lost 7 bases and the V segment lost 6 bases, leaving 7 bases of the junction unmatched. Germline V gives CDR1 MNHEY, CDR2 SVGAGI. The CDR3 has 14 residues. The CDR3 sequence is CASRNRGPGQPQHF. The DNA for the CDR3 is TGTGCCAGCAGAAACAGGGGGCCGGGGCAGCCCCAGCATTTT.

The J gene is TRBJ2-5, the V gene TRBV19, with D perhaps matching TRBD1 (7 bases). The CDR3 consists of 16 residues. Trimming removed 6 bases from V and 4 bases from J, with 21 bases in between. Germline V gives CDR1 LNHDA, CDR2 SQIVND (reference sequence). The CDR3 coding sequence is TGTGCCAGTAGCGAGATATGGTCAGGGGGGTCAGAGACCCAGTACTTC. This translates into CASSEIWSGGSETQYF.

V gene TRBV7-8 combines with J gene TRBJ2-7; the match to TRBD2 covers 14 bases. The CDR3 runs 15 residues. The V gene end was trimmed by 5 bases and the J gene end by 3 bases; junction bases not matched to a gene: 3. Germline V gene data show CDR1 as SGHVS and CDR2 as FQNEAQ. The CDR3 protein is CASSEGLAGVYEQYF. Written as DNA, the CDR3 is TGTGCCAGCAGCGAGGGACTAGCGGGAGTCTACGAGCAGTACTTC.

The CDR3 DNA reads as TGTGCCAGCAGCGCGGGACTAGCTTTCTACAATGAGCAGTTCTTC. Encoded protein: CASSAGLAFYNEQFF. The J gene is TRBJ2-1, the V gene TRBV5-5, with 9 bases identical to TRBD2. Germline values: CDR1 SGHKS, CDR2 YYEKEE (reference sequence). This CDR3 comprises 15 residues. Germline trimming cut 4 bases from V and 3 bases from J; bases unmatched to any gene: 5.

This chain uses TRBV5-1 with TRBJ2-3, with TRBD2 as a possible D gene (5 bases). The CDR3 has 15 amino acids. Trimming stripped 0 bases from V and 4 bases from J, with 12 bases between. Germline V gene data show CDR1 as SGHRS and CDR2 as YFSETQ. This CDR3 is CASSLVVGVADTQYF. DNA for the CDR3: TGCGCCAGCAGCTTGGTGGTGGGAGTGGCAGATACGCAGTATTTT.